One TCR beta chain is described in this entry. The antigen remains undetermined. A much larger clone is a single base away; this may be a read error. No cell sorting was done before RNA was extracted from the tissue. Chemotherapy-naive patients with new lung cancer underwent thoracic surgery in China, August–late 2014. This sample was taken from a study of tumor and adjacent non-tumor tissue in lung cancer. For the study at large: Patients comprised 12 adenocarcinoma, a couple of squamous cell carcinoma and 1 small cell lung cancer. Notes on the study in general: Shorter survival was associated with higher TCR diversity in tumors. Tumor repertoires had a smaller top 100 clone share than normal lung.

The CDR3 is made up of 14 amino acids. CDR1 and CDR2 (germline): MNHNS, SASEGT. The library came from three nested PCR rounds adapted from ARM-PCR protocols. One entry per CDR3 protein, called by TCRdb with MiXCR from the multiplex PCR reads. Altogether roughly 65,000 distinct CDR3 sequences are present, 55% to 70% being singletons, with the ten largest covering 20%. Sequenced sample: lung tumor tissue. The rearrangement uses TRBV6-1 and TRBJ1-5; TRBD1 aligns across 10 bases. The receptor was derived from a man aged 45-65 years with non-small cell lung cancer. The CDR3 is CANSVGQGGQPQHF. CDR3 in DNA: TGTGCCAACAGTGTAGGACAGGGGGGACAGCCCCAGCATTTT.